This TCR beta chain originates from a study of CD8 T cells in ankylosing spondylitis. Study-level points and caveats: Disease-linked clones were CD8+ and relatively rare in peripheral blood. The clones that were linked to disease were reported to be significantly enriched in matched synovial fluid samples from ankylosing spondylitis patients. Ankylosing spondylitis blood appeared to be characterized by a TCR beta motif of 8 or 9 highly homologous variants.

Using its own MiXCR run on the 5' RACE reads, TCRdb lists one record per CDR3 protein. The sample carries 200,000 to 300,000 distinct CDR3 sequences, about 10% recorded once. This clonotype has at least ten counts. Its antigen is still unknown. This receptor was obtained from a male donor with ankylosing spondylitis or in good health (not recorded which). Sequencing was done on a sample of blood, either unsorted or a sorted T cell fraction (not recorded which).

The CDR3 region has the DNA TGCGCCAGCAGCCTCCGAGGGGACAGGGTCTACAATGAGCAGTTCTTC. Translating it yields CASSLRGDRVYNEQFF. The chain links TRBV5-1 to TRBJ2-1; 9 nucleotides agree with TRBD1. The CDR3 has 16 residues. V lost 4 bases and J lost 3; bases outside the gene matches: 8. The germline gives CDR1 SGHRS, CDR2 YFSETQ.